Below are 32 T cell receptor beta chains sequenced from a single sample in a study of blood T cell repertoires in COVID-19 (dated by TCRdb to 2018 to 2021). The library was generated by the immunoSEQ multiplex PCR assay. TCRdb retrieved this table from immuneACCESS and kept in-frame rearrangements only. Not all clones are present; in checked studies, unresolved V genes account for under half, and no reason is known for the remainder. In all, the sample holds roughly 190,000 clones, and around nine tenths of those were seen once. Jointly, the top ten make up approximately 21% of the sample. The sequencing input was peripheral blood. The receptors derive from a man in his fifties or sixties with active or convalescent COVID-19.

The chain joins TRBV6-5 to TRBJ2-1; D is ambiguous. Germline V gene sequence: CDR1 MNHEY, CDR2 SVGAGI. V lost 5 bases, J lost 5 bases, and 10 bases lay in between. This CDR3 region has 13 residues. The CDR3 sequence is CASSPGDDNEQFF. CDR3 sequence (DNA): TGTGCCAGCAGTCCAGGCGACGACAATGAGCAGTTCTTC.

This clone was seen only a few times. This chain joins TRBV3-1 (or the pseudogene TRBV3-2) and TRBJ1-1, with a tentative D call TRBD1 (5 bases). The CDR3 extends over 15 amino acids. V lost 7 bases to trimming and J lost 8 bases, with 23 bases between them. Germline loops: CDR1 LGHDT, CDR2 YNNKEL (reference sequence). CDR3 coding DNA: TGTGCCAGCACCCACTCGAGGGGAGGGCACTCCGAAGCTTTCTTT. Residues: CASTHSRGGHSEAFF.

CDR3 region: CASSLTSSGKTQYF. The CDR3 nucleotides are TGTGCCAGCAGCTTAACTAGCTCCGGAAAGACCCAGTACTTC. This rearrangement joins TRBV7-2 to TRBJ2-5; maybe TRBD2 (6 bases). CDR1 SGHTA and CDR2 FQGNSA come from the germline V gene. Trimming pared 2 bases from V and 6 bases from J, leaving 13 bases between. CDR3 length: 14 amino acids.

This sequence joins TRBV5-1 and TRBJ2-6; perhaps TRBD2 as D (5 bases). CDR1 and CDR2 from the germline V gene are SGHRS and YFSETQ. The CDR3 is made up of 14 amino acids. V dropped 4 bases and J dropped 6 bases, with 11 bases sitting between them. The CDR3 DNA sequence: TGCGCCAGCAGCCGGGGTATTGAGGCCAACGTCCTGACTTTC. Translating it yields CASSRGIEANVLTF.

This chain links TRBV6-6 with TRBJ2-5; the D gene is possibly TRBD2 (5 bases). The CDR3 spans 13 residues. The ends were cut back, 6 bases at V and 1 base at J, with 9 bases in the middle. Per the germline V gene, CDR1 is MNHNY and CDR2 is SVGAGI (reference sequence). This CDR3 reads CASSMEVQETQYF. The CDR3 nucleotides read TGTGCCAGCAGCATGGAGGTCCAAGAGACCCAGTACTTC.

Concerning this clone itself: The identical CDR3 is also encoded by other nucleotide sequences in the sample. The chain uses TRBV9 and TRBJ2-1; 9 bases align to TRBD2. V shed 2 bases, J shed 4 bases, and the junction held 4 bases outside the gene matches. Per germline, CDR1 SGDLS and CDR2 YYNGEE. The CDR3 is made up of 15 amino acids. CDR3 in amino acids: CASSVSGGTYNEQFF. For the CDR3, the DNA is TGTGCCAGCAGCGTTAGCGGGGGTACTTACAATGAGCAGTTCTTC.

The rearrangement joins TRBV27 to TRBJ2-7; TRBD1 might be the D (6 bases). Germline loops: CDR1 MNHEY, CDR2 SMNVEV (reference sequence). The CDR3 sequence is 13 residues long. V was clipped by 6 bases and J by 5 bases, with 14 bases between them. This CDR3 is CASRPNRDHEQYF. CDR3 in DNA: TGTGCCAGCAGGCCCAACAGGGACCACGAGCAGTACTTC.

The rearrangement links TRBV7-2 to TRBJ2-7, with no clear D. Germline V gene lookup returns CDR1 SGHTA and CDR2 FQGNSA. The CDR3 sequence is 14 residues long. V shed 5 bases and J shed 0 bases, with 11 bases lying between them. CDR3 coding DNA: TGTGCCAGCAGCCAAAGACTGACCTCCTACGAGCAGTACTTC. It encodes CASSQRLTSYEQYF.

The chain carries TRBV12-3 or TRBV12-4 and TRBJ2-3; no firm D call. The V end lost 7 bases, the J end lost 0 bases, and 5 bases lay between the germline ends. The length of the CDR3 is 12 residues. In DNA, the CDR3 is TGTGCCAGCACTACTAGCACAGATACGCAGTATTTT. This translates into CASTTSTDTQYF.

The chain combines TRBV25-1 with TRBJ2-7; the match to TRBD1 covers 9 bases. V gave up 8 bases and J gave up 13 bases; unmatched junction bases: 18. CDR3 length equals 14 residues. Per the germline V gene, CDR1 is MGHDK and CDR2 is SYGVNS. CDR3 sequence: CASGPPGQGLRIYF. The CDR3 nucleotides are TGTGCCAGCGGACCCCCGGGACAGGGACTCCGTATTTACTTC.

The chain joins TRBV2 to TRBJ2-3, with D perhaps matching TRBD1 (5 bases). CDR1 is SNHLY and CDR2 is FYNNEI in the germline V gene. This CDR3 has 12 amino acids. Trimming removed 6 bases at V and 5 bases at J, with 9 bases between. The CDR3 loop reads CASRNRGDTQYF. The CDR3 nucleotides are TGTGCCAGCAGAAATAGGGGAGATACGCAGTATTTT.

The genes are TRBV2 and TRBJ1-6; 8 bases agree with TRBD1. CDR1 is SNHLY, CDR2 FYNNEI, per germline. V gave up 8 bases and J gave up 8 bases; unmatched junction bases: 14. This CDR3 is built from 16 residues. This CDR3 is CASGRDRFSTDSPLHF. The CDR3 DNA is TGTGCCAGCGGGCGGGACAGGTTTTCTACAGATTCACCCCTCCACTTT.

This chain joins TRBV5-6 and TRBJ2-3; TRBD1 matches 12 bases. The germline gives CDR1 SGHDT, CDR2 YYEEEE. V lost 4 bases and J lost 1; bases outside the gene matches: 4. This CDR3 is 16 amino acids long. The CDR3 here is CASSGGTGGGTDTQYF. The CDR3 DNA reads TGTGCCAGCAGCGGAGGGACAGGGGGCGGCACAGATACGCAGTATTTT.

The chain uses TRBV18 and TRBJ2-1, with 12 positions matching TRBD2. V trimming: 3 bases; J trimming: 8 bases; junction bases outside the gene matches: 8. The CDR3 sequence is 16 residues long. Per the germline V gene, CDR1 is KGHSH and CDR2 is LQKENI. The CDR3 spells CASSPALAGGMDEQFF. The CDR3 DNA is TGTGCCAGCTCACCCGCACTAGCGGGGGGTATGGATGAGCAGTTCTTC.

The chain is built from TRBV6-5 and TRBJ2-7; D gene uncertain. Germline CDR1 and CDR2: MNHEY and SVGAGI. Trimming cost V 7 bases and J 3 bases, with 4 bases left between them. The CDR3 runs 10 residues. The DNA of the CDR3 is TGTGCCAGCACAAACTACGAGCAGTACTTC. Translation: CASTNYEQYF.

In its sample, this clone was seen a few times. V gene TRBV29-1 combines with J gene TRBJ1-2; 9 bases line up with TRBD1. In germline, CDR1 is SQVTM, CDR2 ANQGSEA. The CDR3 is made up of 15 amino acids. Trimming took 7 bases from V and 3 from J; bases not matched to a gene: 12. CDR3 sequence reads: CSAKTRTGAYYGYTF. The CDR3, as DNA: TGCAGCGCTAAAACACGGACAGGGGCATACTATGGCTACACCTTC.

This chain uses TRBV4-1 with TRBJ1-2; a possible D gene is TRBD1 (6 bases). This CDR3 region has 18 residues. Per germline, CDR1 MGHRA and CDR2 YSYEKL. The germline V and J ends were trimmed by 2 bases and 2 bases, with 21 bases remaining between them. The CDR3 region is CASSQLSGYRVSNYGYTF. In nucleotides, the CDR3 is TGCGCCAGCAGCCAACTTTCCGGTTACAGGGTCTCCAACTATGGCTACACCTTC.

The sample holds a few counts of this clone. The chain combines TRBV10-3 with TRBJ1-1, with 8 nucleotides matching TRBD1. Trimming removed 7 bases from V and 4 bases from J; junction bases left unmatched: 14. The CDR3 contains 16 residues. Germline V gene lookup returns CDR1 ENHRY and CDR2 SYGVKD. The CDR3 DNA reads as TGTGCCATCACGGCAGGGGGCGCAAGGAGGGGCACTGAAGCTTTCTTT. It encodes CAITAGGARRGTEAFF.

The chain has TRBV5-1 and TRBJ2-5; perhaps TRBD1 as D (6 bases). CDR3 length: 12 residues. Germline CDR1 SGHRS, CDR2 YFSETQ. Trimming stripped 3 bases from V and 5 bases from J, with 8 bases between. The CDR3 sequence is CASSSQGETQYF. CDR3 in DNA: TGCGCCAGCAGCTCCCAGGGGGAGACCCAGTACTTC. Full variable domain (rest looked up from reference TRBV5-1 and TRBJ2-5): KAGVTQTPRYLIKTRGQQVTLSCSPISGHRSVSWYQQTPGQGLQFLFEYFSETQRNKGNFPGRFSGRQFSNSRSEMNVSTLELGDSALYLCASSSQGETQYFGPGTRLLVL.

This clone was found a few times. V is TRBV10-3 and J is TRBJ1-5; the match to TRBD1 covers 9 bases. The length of the CDR3 is 13 residues. The germline gives CDR1 ENHRY, CDR2 SYGVKD. V lost 4 bases, J lost 5 bases, and 0 bases stayed unmatched. The CDR3 reads CAISGTGDQPQHF. CDR3 sequence (DNA): TGTGCCATCAGTGGGACAGGGGATCAGCCCCAGCATTTT.

V is TRBV29-1 and J is TRBJ2-3, with 7 bases lining up with TRBD2. Looked up from germline, CDR1 is SQVTM and CDR2 is ANQGSEA. This CDR3 contains 19 residues. V gave up 0 bases and J gave up 2 bases; unmatched junction bases: 17. This chain's CDR3 is CSVEDWLGTSDPFTDTQYF. The CDR3 coding sequence is TGCAGCGTTGAAGATTGGTTGGGCACTAGCGACCCGTTCACAGATACGCAGTATTTT.

The V gene is TRBV5-1, the J gene TRBJ1-2; D may be TRBD1 (6 bases). Germline loops: CDR1 SGHRS, CDR2 YFSETQ. This CDR3 contains 14 residues. V lost 4 bases, J lost 4 bases, and 14 bases lay in between. This chain's CDR3 is CASSPGTIFYGYTF. The DNA of the CDR3 is TGCGCCAGCAGCCCCGGGACAATATTCTATGGCTACACCTTC.

This chain joins TRBV7-3 and TRBJ1-1; 8 bases align to TRBD1. The CDR3 loop spans 15 amino acids. J lost 1 base, V lost 4 bases, and 5 bases had no gene match. CDR1 is SGHTA, CDR2 FQGTGA, per germline. Here the CDR3 DNA reads TGTGCCAGCAGCTCGACGGGACAGGCGAACACTGAAGCTTTCTTT. Translated, it gives CASSSTGQANTEAFF.

The chain carries TRBV5-1 and TRBJ2-7; 9 nucleotides align to TRBD1. The V gene end was trimmed by 0 bases and the J gene end by 3 bases; junction bases not matched to a gene: 10. This CDR3 is 17 amino acids long. Germline V lookup: CDR1 SGHRS, CDR2 YFSETQ. The CDR3 DNA sequence: TGCGCCAGCAGCTTGGTCCAAGGACAGGGGTTCCGCTACGAGCAGTACTTC. Translation gives CASSLVQGQGFRYEQYF. Full variable domain (remainder filled in from reference TRBV5-1 and TRBJ2-7): KAGVTQTPRYLIKTRGQQVTLSCSPISGHRSVSWYQQTPGQGLQFLFEYFSETQRNKGNFPGRFSGRQFSNSRSEMNVSTLELGDSALYLCASSLVQGQGFRYEQYFGPGTRLTVT.

The rearrangement uses TRBV7-3 and TRBJ1-1; D not certain. V was cut by 3 bases and J by 2 bases, with 7 bases left in between. CDR3 length: 13 amino acids. Germline CDR1 SGHTA, CDR2 FQGTGA. CDR3 nucleotide sequence: TGTGCCAGCAGCTTCAAATCCAACACTGAAGCTTTCTTT. It is translated as CASSFKSNTEAFF.

This rearrangement joins TRBV3-1 (or the pseudogene TRBV3-2) to TRBJ2-6; D is unclear. CDR3 length: 14 amino acids. V shed 3 bases and J shed 2 bases, with 5 bases lying between them. CDR1 LGHDT and CDR2 YNNKEL come from the germline V gene (reference sequence). Here the CDR3 reads CASSQAPGANVLTF. The CDR3 region has the DNA TGTGCCAGCAGCCAGGCCCCTGGGGCCAACGTCCTGACTTTC.

The rearrangement joins TRBV5-6 to TRBJ2-4, with 8 bases aligning to TRBD2. CDR1 is SGHDT, CDR2 YYEEEE, per germline. CDR3 size: 16 residues. Trimming cost V 4 bases and J 9 bases; bases outside gene matches: 15. CDR3: CASSKSGGPTESIQYF. The CDR3 DNA is TGTGCCAGCAGCAAAAGCGGGGGCCCCACCGAGAGCATTCAGTACTTC.

This chain uses TRBV29-1 with TRBJ1-1, with 7 bases that match TRBD1. CDR3 length equals 13 residues. In germline, CDR1 is SQVTM, CDR2 ANQGSEA. V dropped 8 bases and J dropped 1; count of bases not matched to a gene: 7. The CDR3 sequence is CSTDRLGNTEAFF. The CDR3 bases are TGCAGCACGGACAGGTTGGGGAACACTGAAGCTTTCTTT.

The rearrangement uses TRBV5-1 and TRBJ1-1, with 7 bases matching TRBD1. CDR3 length equals 15 residues. CDR1 is SGHRS, CDR2 YFSETQ, per germline. J was trimmed by 0 bases and V by 1 base; bases with no gene match: 3. The CDR3 nucleotides read TGCGCCAGCAGCTTGATGGGACAGCTGAACACTGAAGCTTTCTTT. This sequence encodes CASSLMGQLNTEAFF.

The rearrangement links TRBV2 to TRBJ1-2, with D uncertain. The CDR3 loop spans 14 amino acids. V lost 6 bases and J 0 bases, leaving 11 bases between the germline ends. Per the germline V gene, CDR1 is SNHLY and CDR2 is FYNNEI. CDR3 nucleotide sequence: TGTGCCAGCAGCACCGGGATAACTAACTATGGCTACACCTTC. Translated: CASSTGITNYGYTF.

The chain links TRBV6-5 to TRBJ2-3; D possibly corresponds to TRBD2 (6 bases). Trimming took off 2 bases at V and 3 bases at J, with 9 bases between the two ends. Germline V gives CDR1 MNHEY, CDR2 SVGAGI. CDR3 length: 14 amino acids. Written as DNA, the CDR3 is TGTGCCAGCAGTTACGGGGGGAGAACAGATACGCAGTATTTT. It translates to CASSYGGRTDTQYF.

This chain links TRBV2 with TRBJ2-3, with 11 bases identical to TRBD2. The CDR3 covers 14 residues. CDR1 SNHLY and CDR2 FYNNEI come from the germline V gene. Germline trimming cut 6 bases from V and 8 bases from J; bases unmatched to any gene: 7. The CDR3 protein is CASRLAGVEGTQYF. The CDR3 coding sequence is TGTGCCAGCAGACTAGCGGGGGTTGAGGGTACGCAGTATTTT.